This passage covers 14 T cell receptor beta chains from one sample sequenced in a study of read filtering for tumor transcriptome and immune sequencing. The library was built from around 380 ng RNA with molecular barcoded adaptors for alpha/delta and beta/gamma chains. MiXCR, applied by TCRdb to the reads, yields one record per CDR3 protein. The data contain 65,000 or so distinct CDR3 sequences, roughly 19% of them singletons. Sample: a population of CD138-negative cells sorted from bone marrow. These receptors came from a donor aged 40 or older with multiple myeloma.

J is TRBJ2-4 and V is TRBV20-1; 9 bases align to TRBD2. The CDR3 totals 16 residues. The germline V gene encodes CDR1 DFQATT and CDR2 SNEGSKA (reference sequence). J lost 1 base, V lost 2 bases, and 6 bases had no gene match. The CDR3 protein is CSARWVAGGAKNIQYF. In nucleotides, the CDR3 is TGCAGTGCTAGATGGGTTGCGGGGGGGGCCAAAAACATTCAGTACTTC.

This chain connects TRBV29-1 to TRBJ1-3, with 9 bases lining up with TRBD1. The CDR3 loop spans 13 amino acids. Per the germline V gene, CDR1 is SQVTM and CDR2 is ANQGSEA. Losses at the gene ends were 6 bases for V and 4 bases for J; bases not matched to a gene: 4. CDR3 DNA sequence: TGCAGCGTGGGGACAGGGACAGGAAACACCATATATTTT. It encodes CSVGTGTGNTIYF.

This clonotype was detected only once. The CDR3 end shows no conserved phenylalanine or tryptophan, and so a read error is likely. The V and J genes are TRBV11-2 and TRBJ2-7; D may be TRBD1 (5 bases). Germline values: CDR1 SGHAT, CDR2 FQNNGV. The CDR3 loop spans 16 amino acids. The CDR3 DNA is TGTGCCATCAGCCTCCCGCTATGGGGCCGCTCCTACGAGCAGTACCTC. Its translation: CAISLPLWGRSYEQYL.

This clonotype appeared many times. CDR3 sequence (DNA): TGTGCCAGCAGCTCCGACAGGGGCCGACTAGGGCAGTATTTT. It codes for CASSSDRGRLGQYF. The chain has TRBV7-2 and TRBJ2-3; 8 positions agree with TRBD1. V gave up 4 bases and J gave up 11 bases; unmatched junction bases: 11. The CDR3 runs 14 residues. CDR1 and CDR2 from the germline V gene are SGHTA and FQGNSA.

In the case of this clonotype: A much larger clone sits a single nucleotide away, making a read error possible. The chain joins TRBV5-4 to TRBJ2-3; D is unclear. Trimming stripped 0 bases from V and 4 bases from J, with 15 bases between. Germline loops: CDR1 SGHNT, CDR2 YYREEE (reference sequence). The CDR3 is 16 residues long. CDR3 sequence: CASSLGVPTSADTQYF. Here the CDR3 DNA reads TGTGCCAGCAGCTTGGGCGTCCCGACGTCGGCAGATACGCAGTATTTT. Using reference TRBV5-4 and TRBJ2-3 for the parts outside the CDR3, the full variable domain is ETGVTQSPTHLIKTRGQQVTLRCSSQSGHNTVSWYQQALGQGPQFIFQYYREEENGRGNFPPRFSGLQFPNYSSELNVNALELDDSALYLCASSLGVPTSADTQYFGPGTRLTVL.

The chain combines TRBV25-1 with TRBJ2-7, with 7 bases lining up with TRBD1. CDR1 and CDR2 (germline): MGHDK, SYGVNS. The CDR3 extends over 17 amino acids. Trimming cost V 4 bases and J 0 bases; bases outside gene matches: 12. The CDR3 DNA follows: TGTGCCAGCAGTGGGAGTCCGGGACAGCCCCTCTCCTACGAGCAGTACTTC. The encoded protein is CASSGSPGQPLSYEQYF.

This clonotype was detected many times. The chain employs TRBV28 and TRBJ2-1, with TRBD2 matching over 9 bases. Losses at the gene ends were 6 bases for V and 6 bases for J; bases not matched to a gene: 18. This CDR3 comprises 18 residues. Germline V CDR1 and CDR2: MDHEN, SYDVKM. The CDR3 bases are TGTGCCAGCAGCCATACTTACAGGCGGGAGGGCCACCCCAATGAGCAGTTCTTC. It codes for CASSHTYRREGHPNEQFF.

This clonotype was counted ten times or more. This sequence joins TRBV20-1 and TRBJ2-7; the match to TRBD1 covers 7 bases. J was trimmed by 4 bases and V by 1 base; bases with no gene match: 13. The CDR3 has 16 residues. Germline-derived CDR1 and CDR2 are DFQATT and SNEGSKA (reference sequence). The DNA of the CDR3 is TGCAGTGCTAGAGGAATTTCCGGGACAGCAGATTACGAGCAGTACTTC. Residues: CSARGISGTADYEQYF.

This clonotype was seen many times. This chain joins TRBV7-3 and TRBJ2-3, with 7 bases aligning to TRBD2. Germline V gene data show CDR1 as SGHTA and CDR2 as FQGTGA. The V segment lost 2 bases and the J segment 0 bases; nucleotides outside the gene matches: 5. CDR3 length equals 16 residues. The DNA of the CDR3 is TGTGCCAGCAGCTTACTAGCGGACCTTAGCACAGATACGCAGTATTTT. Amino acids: CASSLLADLSTDTQYF.

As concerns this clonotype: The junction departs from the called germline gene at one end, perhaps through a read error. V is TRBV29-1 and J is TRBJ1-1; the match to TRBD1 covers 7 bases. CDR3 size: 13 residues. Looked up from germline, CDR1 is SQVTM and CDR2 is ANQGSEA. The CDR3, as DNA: TGCAGCGTTTGGGACAGTTTGTACACTGAAGCTTTCTTC. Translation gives CSVWDSLYTEAFF.

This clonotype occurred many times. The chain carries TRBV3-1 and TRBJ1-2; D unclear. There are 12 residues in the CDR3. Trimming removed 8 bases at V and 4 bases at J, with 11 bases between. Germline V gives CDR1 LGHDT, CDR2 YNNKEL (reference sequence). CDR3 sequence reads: CASGLGIYGYTF. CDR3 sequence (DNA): TGTGCCAGCGGGCTGGGGATCTATGGCTACACCTTC.

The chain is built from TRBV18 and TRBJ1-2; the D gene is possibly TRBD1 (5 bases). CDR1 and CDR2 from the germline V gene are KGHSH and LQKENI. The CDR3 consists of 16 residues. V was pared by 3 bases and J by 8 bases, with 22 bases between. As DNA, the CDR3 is TGTGCCAGCTCACCCCTTTTGGGCCCGGGGCCTGGAGGCTACACCTTC. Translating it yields CASSPLLGPGPGGYTF.

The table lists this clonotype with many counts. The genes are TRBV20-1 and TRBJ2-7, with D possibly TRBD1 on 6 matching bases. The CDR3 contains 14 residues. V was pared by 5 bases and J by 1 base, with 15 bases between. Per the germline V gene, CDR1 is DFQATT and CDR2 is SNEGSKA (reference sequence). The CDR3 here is CSAERGTPSYEQYF. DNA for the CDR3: TGCAGTGCTGAAAGGGGGACCCCTTCCTACGAGCAGTACTTC.

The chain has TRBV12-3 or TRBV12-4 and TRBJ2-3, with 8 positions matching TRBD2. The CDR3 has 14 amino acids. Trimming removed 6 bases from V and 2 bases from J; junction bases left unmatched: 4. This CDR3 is CASSHGLATDTQYF. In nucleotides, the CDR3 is TGTGCCAGCAGCCACGGACTAGCCACAGATACGCAGTATTTT.